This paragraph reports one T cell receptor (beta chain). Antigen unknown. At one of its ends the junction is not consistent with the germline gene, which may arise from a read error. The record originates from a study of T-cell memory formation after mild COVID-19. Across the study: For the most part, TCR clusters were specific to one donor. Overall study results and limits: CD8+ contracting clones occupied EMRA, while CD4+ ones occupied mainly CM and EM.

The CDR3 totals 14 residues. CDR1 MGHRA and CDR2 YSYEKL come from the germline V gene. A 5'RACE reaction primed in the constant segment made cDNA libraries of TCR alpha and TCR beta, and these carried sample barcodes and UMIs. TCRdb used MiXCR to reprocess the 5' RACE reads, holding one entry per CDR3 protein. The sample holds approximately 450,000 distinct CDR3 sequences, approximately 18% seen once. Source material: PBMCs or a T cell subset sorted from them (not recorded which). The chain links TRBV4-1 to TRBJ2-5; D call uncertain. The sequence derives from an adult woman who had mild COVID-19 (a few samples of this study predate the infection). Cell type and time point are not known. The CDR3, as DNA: TGCGCCAGCAGTCAAGGAACCTTCCAAGAGACCCAGTACTTC. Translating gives CASSQGTFQETQYF.